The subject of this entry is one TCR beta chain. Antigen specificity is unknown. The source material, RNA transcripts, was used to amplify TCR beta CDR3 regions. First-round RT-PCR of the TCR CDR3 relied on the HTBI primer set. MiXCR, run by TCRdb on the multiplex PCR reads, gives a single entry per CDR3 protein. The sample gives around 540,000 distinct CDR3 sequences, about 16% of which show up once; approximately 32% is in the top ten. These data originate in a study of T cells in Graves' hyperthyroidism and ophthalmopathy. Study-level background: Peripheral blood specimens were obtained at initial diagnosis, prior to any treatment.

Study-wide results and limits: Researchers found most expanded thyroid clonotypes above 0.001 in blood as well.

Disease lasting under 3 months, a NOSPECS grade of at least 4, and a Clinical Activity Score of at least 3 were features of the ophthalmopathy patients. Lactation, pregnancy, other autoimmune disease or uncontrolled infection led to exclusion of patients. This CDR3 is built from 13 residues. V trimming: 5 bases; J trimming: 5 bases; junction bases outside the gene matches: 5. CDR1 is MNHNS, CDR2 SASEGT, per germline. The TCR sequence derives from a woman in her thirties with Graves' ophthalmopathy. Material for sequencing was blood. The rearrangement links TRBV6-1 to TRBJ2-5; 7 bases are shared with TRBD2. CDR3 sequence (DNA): TGTGCCAGCAGTCGGACTAGGGACGAGACCCAGTACTTC. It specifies CASSRTRDETQYF.